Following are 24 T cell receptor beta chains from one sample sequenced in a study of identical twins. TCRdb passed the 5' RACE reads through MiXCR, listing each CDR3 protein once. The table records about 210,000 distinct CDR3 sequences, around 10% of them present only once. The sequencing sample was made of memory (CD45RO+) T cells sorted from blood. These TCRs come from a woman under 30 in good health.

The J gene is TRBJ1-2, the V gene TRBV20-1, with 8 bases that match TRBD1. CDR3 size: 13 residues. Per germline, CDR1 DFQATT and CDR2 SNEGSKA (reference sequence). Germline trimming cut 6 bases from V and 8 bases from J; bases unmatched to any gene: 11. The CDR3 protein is CSAALFGTGGYTF. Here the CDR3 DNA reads TGCAGTGCAGCCCTTTTCGGGACAGGAGGCTACACCTTC.

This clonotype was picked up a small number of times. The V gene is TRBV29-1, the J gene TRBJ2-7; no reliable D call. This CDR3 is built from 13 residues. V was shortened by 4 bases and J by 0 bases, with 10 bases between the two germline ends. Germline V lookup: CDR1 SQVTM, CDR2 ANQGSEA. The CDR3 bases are TGCAGCGTTGGCAAGGCCCCCTCCTACGAGCAGTACTTC. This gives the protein CSVGKAPSYEQYF.

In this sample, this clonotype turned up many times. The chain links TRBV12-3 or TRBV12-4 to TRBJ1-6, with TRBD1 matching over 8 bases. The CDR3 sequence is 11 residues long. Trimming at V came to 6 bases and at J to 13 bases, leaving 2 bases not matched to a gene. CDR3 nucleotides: TGTGCCAGCAGGGACAGGGAGCCCCTCCACTTT. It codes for CASRDREPLHF.

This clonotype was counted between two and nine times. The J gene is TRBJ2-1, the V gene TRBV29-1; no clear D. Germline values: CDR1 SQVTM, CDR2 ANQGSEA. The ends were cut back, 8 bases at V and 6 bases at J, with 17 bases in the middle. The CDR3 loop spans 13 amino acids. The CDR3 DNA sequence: TGCAGCTCAAGCCTGATGACCTTCAATGAGCAGTTCTTC. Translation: CSSSLMTFNEQFF.

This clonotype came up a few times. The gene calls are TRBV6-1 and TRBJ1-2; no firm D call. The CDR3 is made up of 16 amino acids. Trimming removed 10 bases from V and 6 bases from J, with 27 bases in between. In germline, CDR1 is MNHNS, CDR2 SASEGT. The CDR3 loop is CATAWVLLFGRDGYTF. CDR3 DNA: TGTGCCACAGCATGGGTCCTTCTTTTCGGGCGGGATGGCTACACCTTC.

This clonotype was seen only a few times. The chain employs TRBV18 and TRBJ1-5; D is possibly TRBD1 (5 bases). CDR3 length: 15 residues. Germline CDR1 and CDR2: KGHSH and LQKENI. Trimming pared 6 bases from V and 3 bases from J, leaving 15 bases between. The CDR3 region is CASSRLQEINQPQHF. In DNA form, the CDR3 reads TGTGCCAGCTCCCGATTACAGGAGATCAATCAGCCCCAGCATTTT.

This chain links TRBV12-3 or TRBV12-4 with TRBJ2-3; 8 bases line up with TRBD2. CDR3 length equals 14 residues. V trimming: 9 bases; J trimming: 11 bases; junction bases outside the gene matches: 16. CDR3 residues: CASLSGETNLGQYF. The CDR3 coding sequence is TGTGCCAGTCTTAGCGGGGAAACGAATTTAGGGCAGTATTTT.

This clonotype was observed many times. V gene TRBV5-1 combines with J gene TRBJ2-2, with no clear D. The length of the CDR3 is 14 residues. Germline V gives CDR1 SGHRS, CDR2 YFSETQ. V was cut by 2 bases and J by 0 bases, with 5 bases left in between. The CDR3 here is CASSLRPNTGELFF. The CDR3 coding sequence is TGCGCCAGCAGCTTACGCCCGAACACCGGGGAGCTGTTTTTT.

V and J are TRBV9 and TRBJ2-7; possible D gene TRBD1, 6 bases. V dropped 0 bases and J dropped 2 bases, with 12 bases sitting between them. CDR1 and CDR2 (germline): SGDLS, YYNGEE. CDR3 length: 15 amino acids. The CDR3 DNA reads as TGTGCCAGCAGCGTAGTCCCACAGGGCCCCTACGAGCAGTACTTC. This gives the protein CASSVVPQGPYEQYF.

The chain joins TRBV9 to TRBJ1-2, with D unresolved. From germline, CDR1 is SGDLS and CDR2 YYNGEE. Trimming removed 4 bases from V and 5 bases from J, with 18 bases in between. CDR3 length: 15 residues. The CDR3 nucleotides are TGTGCCAGCAGCCAAGGCACCTCGCCCCGGTATGGCTACACCTTC. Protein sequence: CASSQGTSPRYGYTF. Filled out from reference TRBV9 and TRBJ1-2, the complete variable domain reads DSGVTQTPKHLITATGQRVTLRCSPRSGDLSVYWYQQSLDQGLQFLIQYYNGEERAKGNILERFSAQQFPDLHSELNLSSLELGDSALYFCASSQGTSPRYGYTFGSGTRLTVV.

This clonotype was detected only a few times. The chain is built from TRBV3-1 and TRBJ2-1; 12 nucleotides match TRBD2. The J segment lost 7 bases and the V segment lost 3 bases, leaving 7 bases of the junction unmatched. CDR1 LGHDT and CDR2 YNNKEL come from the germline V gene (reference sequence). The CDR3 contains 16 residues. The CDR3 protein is CASSQMTSGGANEQFF. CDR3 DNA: TGTGCCAGCAGCCAGATGACTAGCGGGGGAGCAAATGAGCAGTTCTTC.

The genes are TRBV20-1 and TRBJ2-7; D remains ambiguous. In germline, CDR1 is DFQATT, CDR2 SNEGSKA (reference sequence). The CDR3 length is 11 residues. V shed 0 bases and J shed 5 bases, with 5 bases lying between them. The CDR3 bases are TGCAGTGCTAGAGATGACCACGAGCAGTACTTC. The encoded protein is CSARDDHEQYF.

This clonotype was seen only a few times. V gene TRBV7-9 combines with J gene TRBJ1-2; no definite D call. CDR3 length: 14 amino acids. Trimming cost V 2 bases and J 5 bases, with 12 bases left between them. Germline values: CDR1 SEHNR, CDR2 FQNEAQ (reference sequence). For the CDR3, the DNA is TGTGCCAGCAGCTTAAACGGCCCCTCTTATGGCTACACCTTC. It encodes CASSLNGPSYGYTF. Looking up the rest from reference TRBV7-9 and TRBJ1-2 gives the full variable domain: DTGVSQNPRHKITKRGQNVTFRCDPISEHNRLYWYRQTLGQGPEFLTYFQNEAQLEKSRLLSDRFSAERPKGSFSTLEIQRTEQGDSAMYLCASSLNGPSYGYTFGSGTRLTVV.

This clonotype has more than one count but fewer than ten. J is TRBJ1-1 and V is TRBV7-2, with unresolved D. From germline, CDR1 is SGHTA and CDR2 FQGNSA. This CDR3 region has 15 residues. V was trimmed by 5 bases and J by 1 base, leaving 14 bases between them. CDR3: CASSPPRWQNTEAFF. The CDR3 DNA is TGTGCCAGCAGCCCCCCCCGTTGGCAGAACACTGAAGCTTTCTTT.

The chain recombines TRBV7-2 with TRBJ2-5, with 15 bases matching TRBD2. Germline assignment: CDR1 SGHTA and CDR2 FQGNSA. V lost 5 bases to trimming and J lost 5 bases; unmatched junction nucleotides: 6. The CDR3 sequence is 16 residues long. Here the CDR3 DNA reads TGTGCCAGCAGCCGGGGACTAGCGGGGGGCGGTGAGACCCAGTACTTC. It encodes CASSRGLAGGGETQYF.

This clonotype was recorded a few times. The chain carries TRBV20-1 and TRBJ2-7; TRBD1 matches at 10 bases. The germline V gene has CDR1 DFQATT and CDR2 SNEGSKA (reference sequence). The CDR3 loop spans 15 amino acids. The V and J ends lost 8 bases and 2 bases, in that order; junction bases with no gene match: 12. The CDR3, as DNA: TGCAGTTTATACCTCGGAGGACAGGGGGCCTACGAGCAGTACTTC. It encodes CSLYLGGQGAYEQYF.

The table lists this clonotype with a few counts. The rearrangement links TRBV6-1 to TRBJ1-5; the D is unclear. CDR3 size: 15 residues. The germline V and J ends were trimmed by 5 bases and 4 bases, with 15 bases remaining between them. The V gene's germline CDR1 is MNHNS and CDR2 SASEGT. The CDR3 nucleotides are TGTGCCAGCAGTCCCTCCCCGATGGGTAATCAGCCCCAGCATTTT. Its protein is CASSPSPMGNQPQHF.

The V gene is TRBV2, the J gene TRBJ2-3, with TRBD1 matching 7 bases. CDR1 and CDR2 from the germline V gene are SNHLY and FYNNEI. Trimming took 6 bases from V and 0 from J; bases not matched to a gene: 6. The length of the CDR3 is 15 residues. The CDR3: CASREPGQSTDTQYF. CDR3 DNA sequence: TGTGCCAGCAGAGAACCGGGACAGAGCACAGATACGCAGTATTTT.

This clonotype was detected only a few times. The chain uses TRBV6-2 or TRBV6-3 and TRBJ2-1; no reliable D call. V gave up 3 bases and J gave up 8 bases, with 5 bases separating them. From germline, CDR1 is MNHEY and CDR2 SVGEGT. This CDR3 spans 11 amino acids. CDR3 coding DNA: TGTGCCAGCAGTTATGTTTATGAGCAGTTCTTC. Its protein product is CASSYVYEQFF.

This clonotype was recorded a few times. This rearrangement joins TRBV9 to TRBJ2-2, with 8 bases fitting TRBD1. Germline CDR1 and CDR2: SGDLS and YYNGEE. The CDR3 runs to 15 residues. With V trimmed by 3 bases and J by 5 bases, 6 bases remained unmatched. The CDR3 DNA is TGTGCCAGCAGCGCCCTACAGGGGGGTACCGGGGAGCTGTTTTTT. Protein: CASSALQGGTGELFF. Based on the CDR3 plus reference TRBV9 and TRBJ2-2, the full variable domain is DSGVTQTPKHLITATGQRVTLRCSPRSGDLSVYWYQQSLDQGLQFLIQYYNGEERAKGNILERFSAQQFPDLHSELNLSSLELGDSALYFCASSALQGGTGELFFGEGSRLTVL.

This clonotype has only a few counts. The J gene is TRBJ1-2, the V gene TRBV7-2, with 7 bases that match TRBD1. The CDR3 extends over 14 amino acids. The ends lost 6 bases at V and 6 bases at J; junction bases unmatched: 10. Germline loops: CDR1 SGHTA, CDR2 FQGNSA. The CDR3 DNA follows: TGTGCCAGCAGTTCCTATACAGGGGAAAATGGCTACACCTTC. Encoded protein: CASSSYTGENGYTF.

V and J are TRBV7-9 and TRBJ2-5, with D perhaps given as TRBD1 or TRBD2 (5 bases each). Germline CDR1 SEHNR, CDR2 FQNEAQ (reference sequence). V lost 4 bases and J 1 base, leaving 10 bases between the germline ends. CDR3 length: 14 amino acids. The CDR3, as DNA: TGTGCCAGCAGCTCGGGACGGTTCCAAGAGACCCAGTACTTC. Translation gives CASSSGRFQETQYF. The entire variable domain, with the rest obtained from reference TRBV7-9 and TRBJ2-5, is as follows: DTGVSQNPRHKITKRGQNVTFRCDPISEHNRLYWYRQTLGQGPEFLTYFQNEAQLEKSRLLSDRFSAERPKGSFSTLEIQRTEQGDSAMYLCASSSGRFQETQYFGPGTRLLVL.

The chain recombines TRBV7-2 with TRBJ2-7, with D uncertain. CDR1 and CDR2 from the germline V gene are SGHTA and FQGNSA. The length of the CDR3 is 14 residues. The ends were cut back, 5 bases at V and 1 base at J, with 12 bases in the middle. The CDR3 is CASSLSHGSYEQYF. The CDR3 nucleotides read TGTGCCAGCAGCCTTAGCCACGGTTCCTACGAGCAGTACTTC. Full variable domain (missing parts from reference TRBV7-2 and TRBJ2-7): GAGVSQSPSNKVTEKGKDVELRCDPISGHTALYWYRQSLGQGLEFLIYFQGNSAPDKSGLPSDRFSAERTGGSVSTLTIQRTQQEDSAVYLCASSLSHGSYEQYFGPGTRLTVT.

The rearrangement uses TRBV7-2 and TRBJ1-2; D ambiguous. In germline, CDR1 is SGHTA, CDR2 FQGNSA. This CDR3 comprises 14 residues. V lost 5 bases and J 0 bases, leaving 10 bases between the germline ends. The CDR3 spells CASSPPSTNYGYTF. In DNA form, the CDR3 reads TGTGCCAGCAGCCCGCCCAGTACTAACTATGGCTACACCTTC.